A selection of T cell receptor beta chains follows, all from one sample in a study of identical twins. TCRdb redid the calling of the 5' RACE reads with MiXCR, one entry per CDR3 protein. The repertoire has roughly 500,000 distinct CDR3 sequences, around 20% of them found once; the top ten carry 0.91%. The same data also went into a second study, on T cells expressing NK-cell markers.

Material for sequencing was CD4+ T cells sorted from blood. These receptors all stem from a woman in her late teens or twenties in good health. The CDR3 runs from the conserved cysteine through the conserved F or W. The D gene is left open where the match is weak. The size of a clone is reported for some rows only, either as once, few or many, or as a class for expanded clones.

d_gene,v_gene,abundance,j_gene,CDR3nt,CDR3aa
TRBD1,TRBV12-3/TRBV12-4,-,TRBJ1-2,TGTGCCACGACAGGGGGATCTGGCTACACCTTC,CATTGGSGYTF
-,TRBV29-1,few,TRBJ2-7,TGCAGCGTTATTAGGGAGCGTACCTACGAGCAGTACTTC,CSVIRERTYEQYF
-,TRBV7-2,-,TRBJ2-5,TGTGCCAGCAGCTTAAGCAACCAAGAGACCCAGTACTTC,CASSLSNQETQYF
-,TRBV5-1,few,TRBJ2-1,TGCGCCAGCAGCTTGAACGGAAGGGTCGGCTCCTACAATGAGCAGTTCTTC,CASSLNGRVGSYNEQFF
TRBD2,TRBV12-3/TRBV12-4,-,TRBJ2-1,TGTGCCAGCAGTTTAGCTAGCGGGAGGAGTCGAGACAATGAGCAGTTCTTC,CASSLASGRSRDNEQFF
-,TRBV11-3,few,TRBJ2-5,TGTGCCAGCAGCTTACTTGGGCCTGGACAAGAGACCCAGTACTTC,CASSLLGPGQETQYF
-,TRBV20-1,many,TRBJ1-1,TGCAGTGCTCCAGCTCAGGAGAACACTGAAGCTTTCTTT,CSAPAQENTEAFF
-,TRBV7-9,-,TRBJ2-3,TGTGCCAGCAGCCTCGGGGCACGGGGGTTCGGAGATACGCAGTATTTT,CASSLGARGFGDTQYF
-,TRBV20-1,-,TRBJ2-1,TGCAGTGCTATGTGGGGAGCCAATGAGCAGTTCTTC,CSAMWGANEQFF
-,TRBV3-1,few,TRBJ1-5,TGTGCCAGCAGCCCAATGAGGGCGGGCCAGCCCCAGCATTTT,CASSPMRAGQPQHF